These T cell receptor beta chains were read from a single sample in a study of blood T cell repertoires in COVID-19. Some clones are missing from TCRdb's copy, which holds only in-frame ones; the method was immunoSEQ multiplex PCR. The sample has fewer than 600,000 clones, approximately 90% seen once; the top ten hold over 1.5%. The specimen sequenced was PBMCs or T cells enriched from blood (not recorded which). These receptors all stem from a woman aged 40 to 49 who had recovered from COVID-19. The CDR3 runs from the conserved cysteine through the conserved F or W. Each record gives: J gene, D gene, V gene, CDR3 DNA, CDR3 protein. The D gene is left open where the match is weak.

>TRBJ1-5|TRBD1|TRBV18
TGTGCCAGCTCACCAAGTGACAGGGACGTTTTAAACCAGCCCCAGCATTTT
CASSPSDRDVLNQPQHF
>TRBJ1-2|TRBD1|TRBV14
TGTGCCAGCAGTCCTACAGGGGCCGTCTATGGCTACACCTTC
CASSPTGAVYGYTF
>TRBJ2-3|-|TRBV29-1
TGCAGCGTCGCTACCAGGGCCCCTAGCACAGATACGCAGTATTTT
CSVATRAPSTDTQYF
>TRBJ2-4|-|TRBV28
TGTGCCAGCAGTTTGGGGATCGGGGGCATTCAGTACTTC
CASSLGIGGIQYF
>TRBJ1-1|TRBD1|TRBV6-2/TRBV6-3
TGTGCCAGCAGTTCCCGCCGCAGGGGGAGCACTGAAGCTTTCTTT
CASSSRRRGSTEAFF
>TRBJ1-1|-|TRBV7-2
TGTGCCAGCAGTTTAGACAGGCGGGAAGCTTTCTTT
CASSLDRREAFF
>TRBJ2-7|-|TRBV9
TGTGCCAGCAGCGTAGGACAGGCAGGTCCCTACGAGCAGTACTTC
CASSVGQAGPYEQYF
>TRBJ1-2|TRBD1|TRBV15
TGTGCCACCAGCAGAGAGGGGACAGCCCTCTATGGCTACACCTTC
CATSREGTALYGYTF
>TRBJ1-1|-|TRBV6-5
TGTGCCAGCGCAGACAGTCTCACTGAAGCTTTCTTT
CASADSLTEAFF
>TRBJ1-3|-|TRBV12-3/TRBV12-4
TGTGCCAGCACCCCAGCTGGAAACACCATATATTTT
CASTPAGNTIYF